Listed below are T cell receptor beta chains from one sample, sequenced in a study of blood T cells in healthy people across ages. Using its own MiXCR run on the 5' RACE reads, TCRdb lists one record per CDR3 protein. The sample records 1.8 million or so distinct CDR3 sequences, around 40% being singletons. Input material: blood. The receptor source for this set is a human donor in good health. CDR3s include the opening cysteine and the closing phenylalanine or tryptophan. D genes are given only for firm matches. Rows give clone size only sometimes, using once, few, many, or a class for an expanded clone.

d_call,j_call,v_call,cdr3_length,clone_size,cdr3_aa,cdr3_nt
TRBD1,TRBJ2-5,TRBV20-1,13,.,CSASRTGAETQYF,TGCAGTGCTAGTCGGACAGGGGCAGAGACCCAGTACTTC
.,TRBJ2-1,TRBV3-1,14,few,CASSPVSGDNEQFF,TGTGCCAGCAGCCCAGTCTCCGGGGACAATGAGCAGTTCTTC
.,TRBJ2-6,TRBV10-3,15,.,CATGDFASGANVLTF,TGTGCCACAGGGGACTTCGCCTCTGGGGCCAACGTCCTGACTTTC
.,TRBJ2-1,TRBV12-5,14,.,CASGYGTPRDEQFF,TGTGCTAGTGGTTACGGGACTCCACGGGATGAGCAGTTCTTC
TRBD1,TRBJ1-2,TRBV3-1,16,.,CASSQDRDRGVYGYTF,TGTGCCAGCAGCCAAGATCGCGACAGGGGAGTCTATGGCTACACCTTC
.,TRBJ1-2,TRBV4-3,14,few,CASSQELQDYGYTF,TGCGCCAGCAGCCAAGAGCTACAGGACTATGGCTACACCTTC
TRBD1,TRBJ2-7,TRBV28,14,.,CASTPDRTGGEQYF,TGTGCCAGCACCCCTGATCGGACAGGGGGCGAGCAGTACTTC
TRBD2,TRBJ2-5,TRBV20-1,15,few,CSASAPSGGEETQYF,TGCAGTGCTAGTGCCCCTAGCGGGGGGGAGGAGACCCAGTACTTC
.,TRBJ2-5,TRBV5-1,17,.,CASSLAGMATGSETQYF,TGCGCCAGCAGCTTGGCTGGGATGGCAACAGGGTCGGAGACCCAGTACTTC
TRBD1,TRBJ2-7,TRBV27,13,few,CASSYPGTDEQYF,TGTGCCAGCAGTTACCCGGGGACAGACGAGCAGTACTTC
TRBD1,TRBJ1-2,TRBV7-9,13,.,CALLTGQVYGYTF,TGTGCCCTTCTCACGGGACAGGTATATGGCTACACCTTC
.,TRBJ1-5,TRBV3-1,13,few,CASSQLGTSGQHF,TGTGCCAGCAGCCAGTTAGGGACTAGCGGGCAGCATTTT
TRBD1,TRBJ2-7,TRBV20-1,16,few,CSARDSGQTRSYEQYF,TGCAGTGCTAGAGATTCGGGACAGACCCGCTCCTACGAGCAGTACTTC
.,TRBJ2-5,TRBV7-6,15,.,CASSQEIRGLGTQYF,TGTGCCAGCAGCCAAGAAATTCGGGGCTTGGGGACCCAGTACTTC
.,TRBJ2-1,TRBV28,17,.,CASSRDTGTDYDNEQFF,TGTGCCAGCAGTCGAGATACCGGGACGGACTACGACAATGAGCAGTTCTTC
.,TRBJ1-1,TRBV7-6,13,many,CASSAQRNTEAFF,TGTGCCAGCAGTGCACAGAGGAACACTGAAGCTTTCTTT
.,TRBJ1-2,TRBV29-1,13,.,CSGGTGTNYGYTF,TGCAGCGGGGGTACAGGGACGAACTATGGCTACACCTTC
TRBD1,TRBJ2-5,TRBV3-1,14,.,CASSPQGWEETQYF,TGTGCCAGCAGCCCACAGGGGTGGGAAGAGACCCAGTACTTC
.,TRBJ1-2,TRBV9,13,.,CASSVAGFFGYTF,TGTGCCAGCAGCGTAGCAGGGTTCTTCGGCTACACCTTC
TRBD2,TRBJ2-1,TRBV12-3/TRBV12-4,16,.,CASSLSGGGAFNEQFF,TGTGCCAGCAGTTTATCGGGCGGGGGGGCTTTCAATGAGCAGTTCTTC
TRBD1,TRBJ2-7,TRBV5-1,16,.,CASSLALQGVNHEQYF,TGCGCCAGCAGTTTAGCCTTACAGGGGGTAAACCACGAGCAGTACTTC
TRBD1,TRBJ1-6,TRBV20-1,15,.,CSATRDRGHYSPLHF,TGCAGTGCTACCCGAGACAGGGGGCATTATTCACCCCTCCACTTT
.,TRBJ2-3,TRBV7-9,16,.,CASSLDTPLHTDTQYF,TGTGCCAGCAGCTTAGATACACCACTCCACACAGATACGCAGTATTTT
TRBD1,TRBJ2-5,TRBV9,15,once,CASRGNPDRADELYF,TGTGCCAGCAGGGGAAATCCGGACAGGGCGGACGAGCTGTACTTC
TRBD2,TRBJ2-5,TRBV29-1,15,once,CSVGIGGGFGETQYF,TGCAGCGTTGGGATCGGGGGGGGCTTTGGGGAGACCCAGTACTTC
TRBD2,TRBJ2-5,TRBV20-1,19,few,CSAIPGTPGLAGIKETQYF,TGCAGTGCTATCCCGGGGACACCGGGACTAGCGGGGATAAAAGAGACCCAGTACTTC
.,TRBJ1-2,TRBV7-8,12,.,CASHGSGYGYTF,TGTGCCAGCCATGGTTCTGGCTATGGCTACACCTTC
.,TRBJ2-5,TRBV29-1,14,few,CSASPGVSQETQYF,TGCAGCGCATCTCCAGGGGTGTCCCAAGAGACCCAGTACTTC
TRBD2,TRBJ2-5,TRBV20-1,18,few,CSASFPPGASGGQETQYF,TGCAGTGCTAGTTTCCCTCCTGGGGCTAGCGGGGGTCAAGAGACCCAGTACTTC
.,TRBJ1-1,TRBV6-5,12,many,CASSYGGSEAFF,TGTGCCAGCAGTTACGGCGGGAGTGAAGCTTTCTTT
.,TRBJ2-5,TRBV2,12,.,CASSRWEATQYF,TGTGCCAGCAGTCGGTGGGAAGCCACGCAGTACTTC
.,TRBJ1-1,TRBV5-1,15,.,CASSTAGTMNAEAFF,TGCGCCAGCAGCACCGCCGGGACAATGAATGCTGAAGCTTTCTTT
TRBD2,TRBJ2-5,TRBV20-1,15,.,CSASGLAYVRETQYF,TGCAGTGCTTCTGGACTAGCTTATGTTCGGGAGACCCAGTACTTC
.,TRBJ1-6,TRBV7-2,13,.,CASSETGHSPLHF,TGTGCCAGCAGTGAGACGGGGCATTCACCCCTCCACTTT
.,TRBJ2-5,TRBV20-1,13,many,CSASLSVAETQYF,TGCAGTGCTAGTTTGTCAGTAGCGGAGACCCAGTACTTC
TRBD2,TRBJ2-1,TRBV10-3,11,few,CAIGTNNEQFF,TGTGCCATTGGGACTAACAATGAGCAGTTCTTC
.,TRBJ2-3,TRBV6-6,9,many,CASSPPQYF,TGTGCCAGCAGCCCCCCGCAGTATTTT
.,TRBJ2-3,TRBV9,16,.,CASSSHISGEPDTQYF,TGTGCCAGCAGCTCCCACATATCGGGGGAACCAGATACGCAGTATTTT
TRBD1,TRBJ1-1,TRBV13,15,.,CASTYKGQANTEAFF,TGTGCCAGCACATATAAGGGACAGGCGAACACTGAAGCTTTCTTT
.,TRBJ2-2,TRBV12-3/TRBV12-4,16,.,CASTSVPQGRTGELFF,TGTGCCAGCACCTCCGTGCCCCAGGGGAGGACCGGGGAGCTGTTTTTT
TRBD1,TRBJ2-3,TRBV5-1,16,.,CTSSRTGGRGTDTQYF,TGCACCAGCAGCAGGACAGGGGGAAGGGGCACAGATACGCAGTATTTT
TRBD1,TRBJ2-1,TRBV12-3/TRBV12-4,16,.,CASSFWDRDPGGLRFF,TGTGCCAGCAGTTTTTGGGACAGGGACCCAGGAGGGTTGAGGTTCTTC
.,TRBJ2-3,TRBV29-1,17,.,CSVEGRHRARRIGTQYF,TGCAGCGTTGAGGGCCGTCACAGGGCTCGGAGGATAGGTACGCAGTATTTT
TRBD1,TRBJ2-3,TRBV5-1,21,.,CASSFPPGQGMMGLTTDTQYF,TGCGCCAGCAGTTTTCCTCCGGGACAGGGGATGATGGGTTTAACCACAGATACGCAGTATTTT
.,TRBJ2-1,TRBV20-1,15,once,CSTPKGTGSYNEQFF,TGCAGTACACCCAAGGGGACCGGCTCCTACAATGAGCAGTTCTTC
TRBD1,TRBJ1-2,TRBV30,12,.,CAWSSGGYGYTF,TGTGCCTGGAGTTCAGGGGGCTATGGCTACACCTTC
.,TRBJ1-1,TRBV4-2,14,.,CASSQATSTNEAFF,TGTGCCAGCAGCCAAGCGACTTCAACGAACGAAGCTTTCTTT
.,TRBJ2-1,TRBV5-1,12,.,CASSFKGGDGFF,TGCGCCAGCAGCTTCAAAGGGGGTGATGGGTTCTTC
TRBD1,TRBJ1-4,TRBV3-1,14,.,CASRNRGGIEKLFF,TGTGCCAGCAGGAACAGGGGAGGGATTGAAAAACTGTTTTTT
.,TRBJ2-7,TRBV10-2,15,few,CASSDSQGRFYEQYF,TGCGCCAGCAGTGATAGCCAGGGAAGGTTCTACGAGCAGTACTTC
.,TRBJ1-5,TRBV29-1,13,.,CSVEYGDNQPQHF,TGCAGCGTTGAATATGGGGATAATCAGCCCCAGCATTTT
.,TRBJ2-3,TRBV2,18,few,CASSETGTPDNPTDTQYF,TGTGCCAGCAGTGAAACAGGCACTCCAGACAATCCCACAGATACGCAGTATTTT
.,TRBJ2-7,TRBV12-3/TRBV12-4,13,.,CASSPLHAYEQYF,TGTGCCAGCAGTCCCTTACACGCTTACGAGCAGTACTTC
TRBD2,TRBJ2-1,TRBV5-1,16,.,CASSRMTSGGHNEQFF,TGCGCCAGCAGCCGGATGACTAGCGGGGGTCACAATGAGCAGTTCTTC
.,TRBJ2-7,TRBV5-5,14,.,CASSSNRGGYEQYF,TGTGCCAGCAGCTCGAACAGGGGGGGCTACGAGCAGTACTTC
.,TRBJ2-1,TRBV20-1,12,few,CSASWDTYEQFF,TGCAGTGCTTCTTGGGACACCTATGAGCAGTTCTTC
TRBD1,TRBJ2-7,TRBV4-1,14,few,CASSPRQGMYEQYF,TGCGCCAGCAGCCCAAGACAGGGGATGTACGAGCAGTACTTC
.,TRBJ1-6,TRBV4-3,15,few,CASSQDMGSRSPLHF,TGCGCCAGCAGCCAAGATATGGGGTCTCGTTCACCCCTCCACTTT
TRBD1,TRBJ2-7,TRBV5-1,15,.,CASSLRDRGNWEQYF,TGCGCCAGCAGCTTGCGGGACAGGGGGAACTGGGAGCAGTACTTC